The rows below give T cell receptor beta chains drawn from one sample of a study of shared clonotypes between healthy human individuals. Produced via immunoSEQ multiplex PCR; TCRdb's table is partial and in-frame only. Seen here are hundreds of thousands of clones, over 90% observed once, and the top ten hold more than 20%. The sample comprised naive CD8+ T cells sorted from blood. Every receptor here comes from a man younger than 40 in good health. CDR3s include the opening cysteine and the closing phenylalanine or tryptophan. A D gene is named only where the DNA matches it firmly. Some rows mark clone size as missing; the rest say once, few, many or name a class of expanded clone.

NA	TRBD1	15	TRBV27	CASSLLGTGGEKLFF
NA	NA	15	TRBV19	CASSIDSGFYNEQFF
NA	NA	14	TRBV29-1	CSVQGGTFTDTQYF
NA	NA	13	TRBV5-1	CASSLTGKDGYTF
NA	NA	11	TRBV20-1	CSARQGTEAFF
NA	TRBD2	15	TRBV7-3	CASSVGGSSYNEQFF
NA	NA	14	TRBV2	CASMGANTYNEQFF
NA	NA	16	TRBV29-1	CSVEKAGTTNTGELFF
NA	NA	14	TRBV7-3	CASSLEGEVNEQFF
NA	NA	13	TRBV27	CAIPSIYNQPQHF
NA	NA	15	TRBV5-5	CASSPTWAGDTEAFF
NA	TRBD2	16	TRBV7-6	CASSPIVGGGTDTQYF
NA	NA	13	TRBV7-9	CASSPPENTEAFF
NA	TRBD2	21	TRBV13	CASSTWTGAPFSGRGADTQYF
NA	TRBD2	15	TRBV27	CASSFSGNSYNEQFF
NA	NA	14	TRBV5-6	CASSLESWGNTIYF
NA	NA	16	TRBV4-3	CASSQVWQGATGELFF
NA	NA	17	TRBV29-1	CSATAQGGEGHNYGYTF
NA	NA	16	TRBV5-1	CASSKTQSSLQETQYF
once	NA	16	TRBV7-6	CASSLKRAGGSDEQYF
NA	NA	11	TRBV28	CASARSTEAFF
NA	TRBD2	18	TRBV28	CASSLTKVYRTGAGEQYF
NA	TRBD1	16	TRBV29-1	CSVEGQGVSGANVLTF
few	NA	15	TRBV7-6	CASSPGTAESYEQYF
NA	TRBD1	14	TRBV27	CASRDRVIPDTQYF
NA	TRBD2	21	TRBV27	CASSLSPLKSGRSRNFNEQFF
NA	NA	11	TRBV27	CASTLSYEQYF
NA	NA	16	TRBV7-4	CASSPTAEWGYTEAFF
NA	NA	13	TRBV5-6	CASSRDTDYEQYF
NA	NA	12	TRBV30	CAWSWGGTEQFF
NA	TRBD1	15	TRBV5-1	CASSLGQGARNIQYF
NA	NA	16	TRBV4-1	CASSQDPDGSTDTQYF
NA	NA	12	TRBV28	CASSPGTDTQYF
NA	NA	15	TRBV2	CAQQWTELHDYEQYF
once	NA	12	TRBV7-9	CASGTWTGELFF
NA	NA	13	TRBV29-1	CSVPGIAKNIQYF
NA	TRBD1	13	TRBV5-1	CASSHGQGDEQYF
NA	TRBD1	15	TRBV7-9	CASTGPRTGPYEQYF
NA	NA	13	TRBV5-1	CASSLGPGEKLFF
once	NA	15	TRBV11-2	CASSQLATIQETQYF
NA	NA	14	TRBV27	CASSSDGQEKGQYF
NA	NA	14	TRBV7-2	CASSLAPGDDTQYF
NA	TRBD1	13	TRBV29-1	CSVGRGRADTQYF
NA	NA	14	TRBV9	CASSVGGGLYGYTF
NA	NA	15	TRBV7-2	CASSLLRGYSYEQYF
NA	NA	15	TRBV16	CASSQYAGVVDEQYF
NA	NA	13	TRBV5-4	CASSLQGNTEAFF
once	TRBD2	14	TRBV29-1	CSVGTSGAYNEQFF
NA	NA	17	TRBV14	CASSQWFAGTNTGELFF
NA	NA	14	TRBV11-2	CASSHRDVGTEAFF
NA	TRBD1	15	TRBV5-1	CASGSGTGTYNEQFF
NA	NA	17	TRBV4-2	CASSRSTRTLNTGELFF
NA	NA	14	TRBV2	CASERPKHTDTQYF
NA	TRBD1	13	TRBV6-5	CASSIVTGGGYTF